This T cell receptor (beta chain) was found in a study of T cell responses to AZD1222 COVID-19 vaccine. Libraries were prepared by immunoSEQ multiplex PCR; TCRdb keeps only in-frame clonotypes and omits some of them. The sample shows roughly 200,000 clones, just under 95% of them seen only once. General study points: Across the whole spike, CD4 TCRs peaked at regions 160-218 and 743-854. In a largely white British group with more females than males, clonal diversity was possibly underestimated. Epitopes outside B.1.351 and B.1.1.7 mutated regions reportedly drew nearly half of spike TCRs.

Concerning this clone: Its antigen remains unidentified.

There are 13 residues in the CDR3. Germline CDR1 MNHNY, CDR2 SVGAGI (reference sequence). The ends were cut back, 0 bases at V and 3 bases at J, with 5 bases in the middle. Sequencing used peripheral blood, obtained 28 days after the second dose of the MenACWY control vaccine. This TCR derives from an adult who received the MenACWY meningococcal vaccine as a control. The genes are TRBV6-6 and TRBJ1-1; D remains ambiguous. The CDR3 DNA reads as TGTGCCAGCAGTTACTCGAAGGACACTGAAGCTTTCTTT. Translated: CASSYSKDTEAFF.